The following is a T cell receptor (beta chain) sequence with its context. There are 15 residues in the CDR3. Trimming left V 1 base short and J 6 bases short, with 16 bases between. This sample is part of a study of T-cell reconstitution after alpha-beta-depleted transplantation in children. A TCRbeta library incorporating unique molecular identifiers was prepared. One entry per CDR3 protein, called by TCRdb with MiXCR from the PCR reads. The profile shows roughly 350,000 distinct CDR3 sequences, around a tenth of them singletons. The sequencing used PBMCs from the stem cell graft donor, collected from the stem cell graft. The chain has TRBV12-3 or TRBV12-4 and TRBJ2-7; D perhaps matches TRBD2 (5 bases). This sequence was found in a human donor who donated a stem cell graft to a child with acute lymphoblastic leukemia. The DNA of the CDR3 is TGTGCCAGCAGTTTAGAAGGTCTGGGAGTAGGCGAGCAGTACTTC. Protein product: CASSLEGLGVGEQYF.